Listed here are 17 T cell receptor beta chains from one sample, sequenced in a study of shared clonotypes between healthy human individuals. Repertoires were generated with immunoSEQ multiplex PCR, while TCRdb's copy carries only in-frame clones and drops some. The sample has approximately 2.3 million clones, about 92% seen once; the top ten hold about 0.39%. The source material was naive CD4+ T cells from PBMCs. Subset reported: CD45RA+ positively selected. The receptors come from a young man in good health. Some clones in this sample may be carry-over from other donors' samples.

The J gene is TRBJ2-1, the V gene TRBV10-3; 7 nucleotides agree with TRBD2. The CDR3 extends over 14 amino acids. The germline V gene encodes CDR1 ENHRY and CDR2 SYGVKD. V lost 5 bases and J lost 8; bases outside the gene matches: 9. In DNA form, the CDR3 reads TGTGCCATCAGTTTTGAGCGGGAAGGGGATGAGCAGTTCTTC. It encodes CAISFEREGDEQFF.

The chain uses TRBV4-2 and TRBJ1-1; weak D call: TRBD1 (5 bases). CDR1 is LGHNA and CDR2 is YNFKEQ in the germline V gene. V lost 0 bases and J lost 6, with 14 bases in between. This CDR3 region has 15 residues. For the CDR3, the DNA is TGTGCCAGCAGCCAAGAAAGGGGCACGGTGGCTGAAGCTTTCTTT. Protein: CASSQERGTVAEAFF.

V and J are TRBV4-1 and TRBJ2-3; TRBD1 is a possible D gene (6 bases). V lost 3 bases and J 6 bases, leaving 22 bases between the germline ends. The CDR3 contains 17 residues. The germline V gene has CDR1 MGHRA and CDR2 YSYEKL. In nucleotides, the CDR3 is TGCGCCAGCAGCCAGGGATTGGGCCCAGGGACAACCGATACGCAGTATTTT. Translating gives CASSQGLGPGTTDTQYF.

The chain recombines TRBV28 with TRBJ2-2; D ambiguous. The CDR3 runs to 16 residues. Trimming took off 5 bases at V and 6 bases at J, with 19 bases between the two ends. CDR1 is MDHEN and CDR2 is SYDVKM in the germline V gene. The CDR3 spells CASSGSSWGVAGELFF. Here the CDR3 DNA reads TGTGCCAGCAGTGGTTCTTCGTGGGGTGTCGCCGGGGAGCTGTTTTTT.

In this sample, this clone turned up once. The chain links TRBV2 to TRBJ2-2; perhaps TRBD1 as D (5 bases). This CDR3 is built from 12 residues. Germline V gene sequence: CDR1 SNHLY, CDR2 FYNNEI. V was cut by 9 bases and J by 6 bases, with 11 bases left in between. The CDR3 DNA follows: TGTGCCAGTACAGGTATCCCCGGGGAGCTGTTTTTT. Amino acids: CASTGIPGELFF.

This chain connects TRBV5-1 to TRBJ1-2; 7 bases map to TRBD1. Germline V gives CDR1 SGHRS, CDR2 YFSETQ. V lost 4 bases, J lost 5 bases, and 8 bases stayed unmatched. The CDR3 extends over 14 amino acids. The CDR3 coding sequence is TGCGCCAGCAGCGGAGGGACAGAGGATTATGGCTACACCTTC. This translates into CASSGGTEDYGYTF.

The chain is built from TRBV29-1 and TRBJ2-3; TRBD2 might be the D (5 bases). The V gene's germline CDR1 is SQVTM and CDR2 ANQGSEA. CDR3 length: 13 residues. V lost 8 bases to trimming and J lost 3 bases, with 15 bases between them. The CDR3 region has the DNA TGCAGCCTAACTAGATATGGAACAGATACGCAGTATTTT. This sequence encodes CSLTRYGTDTQYF.

The chain couples TRBV5-1 to TRBJ1-3; no definite D call. The V gene's germline CDR1 is SGHRS and CDR2 YFSETQ. The CDR3 contains 16 residues. Trimming cost V 4 bases and J 0 bases, with 14 bases left between them. The CDR3 protein is CASSLSGLVSGNTIYF. The CDR3 DNA is TGCGCCAGCAGCCTCTCGGGTTTAGTCTCTGGAAACACCATATATTTT.

This sequence joins TRBV4-1 and TRBJ2-1; D is ambiguous. V was trimmed by 5 bases and J by 4 bases, leaving 15 bases between them. The CDR3 covers 15 residues. Germline V gene sequence: CDR1 MGHRA, CDR2 YSYEKL. CDR3 DNA sequence: TGCGCCAGCAGCGAAGGCGTGCAACGATACAATGAGCAGTTCTTC. Its translation: CASSEGVQRYNEQFF.

The chain carries TRBV19 and TRBJ2-7; TRBD1 aligns across 7 bases. The CDR3 covers 16 residues. Germline CDR1 LNHDA, CDR2 SQIVND (reference sequence). J was trimmed by 2 bases and V by 1 base; bases with no gene match: 8. CDR3 protein: CASSIVGAGGTYEQYF. The DNA for the CDR3 is TGTGCCAGTAGTATAGTGGGAGCAGGGGGAACCTACGAGCAGTACTTC.

The CDR3 reads CASSVPGGTDTQYF. The CDR3 DNA sequence: TGTGCCAGCAGTGTACCGGGCGGGACAGATACGCAGTATTTT. This sequence joins TRBV6-5 and TRBJ2-3; a weak D match, TRBD2 (5 bases). CDR1 MNHEY and CDR2 SVGAGI come from the germline V gene. CDR3 length equals 14 residues. V lost 5 bases and J lost 3, with 12 bases in between.

This clone turned up a few times. Other DNA sequences in the same sample also yield this CDR3. This sequence joins TRBV5-4 and TRBJ2-3; D is unclear. V was shortened by 1 base and J by 2 bases, with 2 bases between the two germline ends. This CDR3 is built from 12 residues. Germline CDR1 is SGHNT and CDR2 is YYREEE (reference sequence). The CDR3: CASSLLTDTQYF. As DNA, the CDR3 is TGTGCCAGCAGCTTGCTCACAGATACGCAGTATTTT.

J is TRBJ2-4 and V is TRBV7-2; 8 bases match TRBD2. The germline V gene has CDR1 SGHTA and CDR2 FQGNSA. The CDR3 length is 16 residues. V was clipped by 2 bases and J by 5 bases; unmatched bases: 8. This chain's CDR3 is CASSLSSLAGQNIQYF. The CDR3 nucleotides read TGTGCCAGCAGCTTATCATCGCTAGCGGGCCAAAACATTCAGTACTTC.

This chain connects TRBV27 to TRBJ2-7; TRBD2 might be the D (5 bases). CDR3 length equals 14 residues. Per the germline V gene, CDR1 is MNHEY and CDR2 is SMNVEV (reference sequence). V lost 5 bases, J lost 0 bases, and 11 bases lay in between. The chain's CDR3 is CASSLAVLSYEQYF. CDR3 sequence (DNA): TGTGCCAGCAGTCTAGCCGTTCTCTCCTACGAGCAGTACTTC.

The V and J genes are TRBV6-1 and TRBJ1-5; D not resolved. The CDR3 is 13 residues long. V lost 5 bases, J lost 5 bases, and 10 bases lay in between. The V gene's germline CDR1 is MNHNS and CDR2 SASEGT. The DNA of the CDR3 is TGTGCCAGCAGTCCCTCGGAGGATCAGCCCCAGCATTTT. Translation: CASSPSEDQPQHF.

The V call is TRBV28, the J call TRBJ2-5; D possibly corresponds to TRBD2 (5 bases). Per germline, CDR1 MDHEN and CDR2 SYDVKM. This CDR3 region has 15 residues. Trimming shortened V by 5 bases and J by 2 bases, and 15 bases separated the two germline ends. CDR3 DNA sequence: TGTGCCAGCAGTCCTTGGAGGTACGGGCAAGAGACCCAGTACTTC. This sequence encodes CASSPWRYGQETQYF.

CDR3 protein: CASSQLRGDGNTIYF. DNA for the CDR3: TGTGCCAGCAGCCAATTGAGGGGGGATGGAAACACCATATATTTT. This chain connects TRBV7-9 to TRBJ1-3, with D perhaps matching TRBD1 (6 bases). The CDR3 consists of 15 residues. With 5 bases removed from V and 3 bases from J, the gap between germline ends came to 14 bases. Germline CDR1 is SEHNR and CDR2 is FQNEAQ (reference sequence).